Listed below are T cell receptor beta chains from one sample, sequenced in a study of blood T cell repertoires in COVID-19. Produced via immunoSEQ multiplex PCR; TCRdb's table is partial and in-frame only. The table lists roughly 400,000 clones, nearly 90% of them singletons. Sequenced material: PBMCs or T cells enriched from blood (not recorded which). The receptors come from a woman in her thirties or forties with acute COVID-19. Each CDR3 is given with its conserved first and last residue. Fields, in order: clone size, D gene, J gene, V gene, CDR3 DNA, CDR3 protein. D genes are given only for firm matches. Part of the rows lack a size; the others show once, few, many or a class for expanded clones.

>once|.|TRBJ1-2|TRBV19
TGTGCCAGTAGTACTCGGTCGGAGATCCCTAACTATGGCTACACCTTC
CASSTRSEIPNYGYTF
>.|.|TRBJ1-2|TRBV5-1
TGCGCCAGCTTTGACCAGGGTTCGGCGGGCTACACCTTC
CASFDQGSAGYTF
>.|TRBD2|TRBJ2-2|TRBV5-6
TGTGCCAGCAGCTACATCGGAACTAGCGGGGGGGCCACCGGGGAGCTGTTTTTT
CASSYIGTSGGATGELFF
>.|TRBD1|TRBJ2-3|TRBV24-1
TGTGCCACCAGTGACCCCCAACAGGGGTGGTCAGATACGCAGTATTTT
CATSDPQQGWSDTQYF
>.|.|TRBJ2-7|TRBV4-1
TGCGCCAGCAGCCAACCAACAGGGTCCTACGAGCAGTACTTC
CASSQPTGSYEQYF
>.|TRBD1|TRBJ2-7|TRBV30
TGTGCCTGGAGCGCCGGGACAGGAAAAGTCTACGAGCAGTACTTC
CAWSAGTGKVYEQYF
>.|.|TRBJ1-2|TRBV6-5
TGTGCCAGCAGCGCAAACAGGGTTAACTATGGCTACACCTTC
CASSANRVNYGYTF
>.|.|TRBJ1-3|TRBV4-1
TGCGCCAGCAGCCAAGATTCTTGGAGCTCTGGAAACACCATATATTTT
CASSQDSWSSGNTIYF
>.|.|TRBJ2-7|TRBV6-5
TGTGCCAGCACCCGCCCCCAGGGGATCTCCTACGAGCAGTACTTC
CASTRPQGISYEQYF
>once|.|TRBJ2-1|TRBV1
TGCACCACCCCGGGACAGGTCTACAATGAGCAGTTCTTC
CTTPGQVYNEQFF
>.|.|TRBJ1-3|TRBV2
TGTGCCAGCATTTCGGTCGGCGACTACTCTGGAAACACCATATATTTT
CASISVGDYSGNTIYF
>.|TRBD1|TRBJ2-5|TRBV5-1
TGCGCCAGCAGCGGCGGGACAGGGGGCTATGAGACCCAGTACTTC
CASSGGTGGYETQYF
>.|.|TRBJ1-3|TRBV3-1/TRBV3-2
TGTGCCAGCAGCCAAGCCCGTTCTGGAAACACCATATATTTT
CASSQARSGNTIYF
>once|.|TRBJ1-1|TRBV18
TGTGCCAGCTCACAAAACAAACAGACTGAAGCTTTCTTT
CASSQNKQTEAFF
>.|TRBD2|TRBJ2-2|TRBV7-8
TGTGCCAGCAGCTTAGGGCGAAGCGGGGAAATCACCGGGGAGCTGTTTTTT
CASSLGRSGEITGELFF
>.|TRBD1|TRBJ1-3|TRBV9
TGTGCCAGCAGCGTATCCCCGGGACAGTTGATTTCTGGAAACACCATATATTTT
CASSVSPGQLISGNTIYF
>.|TRBD2|TRBJ2-7|TRBV6-6
TGTGCCAGCAAAACCGGGACTAGCGGCAATTACGAGCAGTACTTC
CASKTGTSGNYEQYF
>.|TRBD1|TRBJ1-2|TRBV5-1
TGCGCCAGCAGCCCCGGACAGGGGAATGGCTACACCTTC
CASSPGQGNGYTF
>.|TRBD1|TRBJ1-1|TRBV27
TGTGCCAGCAGTTACAGGGGAAGGTTAGACACTGAAGCTTTCTTT
CASSYRGRLDTEAFF
>.|.|TRBJ2-2|TRBV12-5
TGTGCTAGTGGTTTGATCCGGGGGTCACAGACCGGGGAGCTGTTTTTT
CASGLIRGSQTGELFF
>.|.|TRBJ1-5|TRBV7-2
TGTGCCAGCAGCTTACCCCACGGGCAGCCCCAGCATTTT
CASSLPHGQPQHF
>.|TRBD1|TRBJ2-3|TRBV5-1
TGCGCCAGCTCGCAAGGGACAGGCACAGATACGCAGTATTTT
CASSQGTGTDTQYF
>.|TRBD2|TRBJ2-2|TRBV6-5
TGTGCCAGCAGTAGCGGGGGATCCACCGGGGAGCTGTTTTTT
CASSSGGSTGELFF
>few|TRBD1|TRBJ1-2|TRBV5-1
TGCGCCAGCAGCTTCAACGGAATCTTCAGGGGGGCCGCTAACTATGGCTACACCTTC
CASSFNGIFRGAANYGYTF
>.|TRBD2|TRBJ2-7|TRBV6-5
TGTGCCAGCAGCCAAACTAGCGGGGGGTCCTACGAGCAGTACTTC
CASSQTSGGSYEQYF
>.|TRBD1|TRBJ2-2|TRBV9
TGTGCCAGCAGCGTAGCGCGGACAGGGTTGAACACCGGGGAGCTGTTTTTT
CASSVARTGLNTGELFF
>.|TRBD2|TRBJ2-3|TRBV6-5
TGTGCCACCAAGCGGGGGGTAGATACGCAGTATTTT
CATKRGVDTQYF